These 9 T cell receptor beta chains originate from one sample sequenced in a study of T cell repertoires in cytomegalovirus infection. Each CDR3 protein gets one entry after TCRdb re-called the reads with MiXCR. The sample includes over 100,000 distinct CDR3 sequences, 16% of them seen just once. The specimen was PBMCs. The source is a human donor in good health (CMV status not recorded). Some clones in this sample may be carry-over from other donors' samples.

The rearrangement joins TRBV18 to TRBJ1-1; no clear D. The CDR3 is 15 amino acids. Trimming shortened V by 2 bases and J by 1 base, and 11 bases separated the two germline ends. CDR1 and CDR2 from the germline V gene are KGHSH and LQKENI. The CDR3 DNA follows: TGTGCCAGCTCACCAATACTTGGGGAGAACACTGAAGCTTTCTTT. Translation gives CASSPILGENTEAFF.

The chain links TRBV7-6 to TRBJ2-7; D gene unclear. Looked up from germline, CDR1 is SGHVS and CDR2 is FNYEAQ. Trimming left V 6 bases short and J 4 bases short, with 13 bases between. CDR3 length: 13 residues. CDR3 bases: TGTGCCAGCAGTCCCCGGACCTCGTACGAGCAGTACTTC. Amino acid sequence: CASSPRTSYEQYF.

The chain carries TRBV29-1 and TRBJ2-1, with 10 positions matching TRBD2. CDR3 size: 19 residues. With 6 bases clipped from V and 1 base from J, the junction kept 18 bases outside the gene matches. The germline gives CDR1 SQVTM, CDR2 ANQGSEA. The CDR3 DNA reads as TGCAGCGTAGACCTTGTAGCGGGGGGCCTATCCTCATCCTACAATGAGCAGTTCTTC. This sequence encodes CSVDLVAGGLSSSYNEQFF.

This clonotype has just a few counts. The chain couples TRBV7-9 to TRBJ1-6, with unresolved D. The CDR3 length is 13 residues. The ends were cut back, 10 bases at V and 5 bases at J, with 12 bases in the middle. Germline V CDR1 and CDR2: SEHNR, FQNEAQ (reference sequence). The DNA of the CDR3 is TGTGCCACGCAGTCACTGAATAATTCACCCCTCCACTTT. Residues: CATQSLNNSPLHF.

Many counts were recorded for this clonotype. The J gene is TRBJ2-6, the V gene TRBV20-1; D remains unclear. The V end lost 1 base, the J end lost 4 bases, and 11 bases lay between the germline ends. CDR3 size: 15 residues. Germline V lookup: CDR1 DFQATT, CDR2 SNEGSKA (reference sequence). CDR3 DNA sequence: TGCAGTGCTAGAGGGCATACGGCGGGGGCCAACGTCCTGACTTTC. Its translation is CSARGHTAGANVLTF.

J is TRBJ1-3 and V is TRBV20-1, with D perhaps TRBD1 (6 bases). The CDR3 length is 14 residues. CDR1 and CDR2 (germline): DFQATT, SNEGSKA (reference sequence). The ends were cut back, 1 base at V and 3 bases at J, with 10 bases in the middle. The CDR3 DNA reads as TGCAGTGCTAGAGGTGGGGACATTGGAAACACCATATATTTT. It translates to CSARGGDIGNTIYF.

This clonotype has a count of ten or more. The V gene is TRBV7-2, the J gene TRBJ2-3, with D maybe TRBD1 (5 bases). The CDR3 contains 13 residues. The V and J ends lost 1 base and 4 bases respectively, with 6 bases between them. Germline lookup yields CDR1 SGHTA and CDR2 FQGNSA. The CDR3 DNA follows: TGTGCCAGCAGCTTAGGGGGCCCAGATACGCAGTATTTT. This encodes CASSLGGPDTQYF.

This clonotype has a handful of counts. This chain connects TRBV20-1 to TRBJ2-5; no firm D call. This CDR3 comprises 13 residues. Germline V lookup: CDR1 DFQATT, CDR2 SNEGSKA (reference sequence). V lost 0 bases and J lost 3, with 8 bases in between. The CDR3 reads CSARDPREETQYF. The CDR3 DNA is TGCAGTGCTAGAGATCCAAGGGAAGAGACCCAGTACTTC.

In its sample, this clonotype was seen many times. V and J are TRBV7-2 and TRBJ2-5; tentatively, D is TRBD1 (6 bases). Germline CDR1 is SGHTA and CDR2 is FQGNSA. This CDR3 has 16 residues. V lost 6 bases to trimming and J lost 3 bases, with 20 bases between them. In nucleotides, the CDR3 is TGTGCCAGCAGTCAACAGGGACCGACTCTAAAAGAGACCCAGTACTTC. Encoded protein: CASSQQGPTLKETQYF.